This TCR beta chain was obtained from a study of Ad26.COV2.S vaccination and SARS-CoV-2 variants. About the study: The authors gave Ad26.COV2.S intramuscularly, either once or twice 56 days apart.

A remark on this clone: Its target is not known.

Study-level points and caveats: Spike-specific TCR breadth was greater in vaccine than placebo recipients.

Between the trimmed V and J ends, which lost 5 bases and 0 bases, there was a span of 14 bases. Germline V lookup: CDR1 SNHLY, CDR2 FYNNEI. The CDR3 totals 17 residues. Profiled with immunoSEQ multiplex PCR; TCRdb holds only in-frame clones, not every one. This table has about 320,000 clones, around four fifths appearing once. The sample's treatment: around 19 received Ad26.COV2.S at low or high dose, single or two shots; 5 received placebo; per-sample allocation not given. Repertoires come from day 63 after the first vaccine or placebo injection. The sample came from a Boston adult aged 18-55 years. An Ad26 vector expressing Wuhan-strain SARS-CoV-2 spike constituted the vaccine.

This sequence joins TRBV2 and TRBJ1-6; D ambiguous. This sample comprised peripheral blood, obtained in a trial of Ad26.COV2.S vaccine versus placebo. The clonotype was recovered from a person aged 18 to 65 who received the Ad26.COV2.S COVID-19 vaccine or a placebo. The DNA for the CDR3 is TGTGCCAGCAGTCTTCCACCCCGGAGCTCCTATAATTCACCCCTCCACTTT. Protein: CASSLPPRSSYNSPLHF. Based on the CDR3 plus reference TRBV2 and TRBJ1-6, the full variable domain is EPEVTQTPSHQVTQMGQEVILRCVPISNHLYFYWYRQILGQKVEFLVSFYNNEISEKSEIFDDQFSVERPDGSNFTLKIRSTKLEDSAMYFCASSLPPRSSYNSPLHFGNGTRLTVT.